This T cell receptor (beta chain) is from a study of T cell responses to AZD1222 COVID-19 vaccine. The V and J ends lost 0 bases and 4 bases respectively, with 13 bases between them. The CDR3 runs to 15 residues. Germline V CDR1 and CDR2: SNHLY, FYNNEI. Clones were sequenced by immunoSEQ multiplex PCR, and TCRdb holds only the in-frame ones, with some missing. The sample has around 84,000 clones; approximately 88% are singletons. The source is an adult in good health. J is TRBJ2-7 and V is TRBV2; D is tentatively TRBD1 or TRBD2 (6 bases each). The source was peripheral blood, collected on day 0 of AZD1222 vaccination. The DNA for the CDR3 is TGTGCCAGCAGTGAAGCGAATCGGGGGCCTTACGAGCAGTACTTC. It specifies CASSEANRGPYEQYF.